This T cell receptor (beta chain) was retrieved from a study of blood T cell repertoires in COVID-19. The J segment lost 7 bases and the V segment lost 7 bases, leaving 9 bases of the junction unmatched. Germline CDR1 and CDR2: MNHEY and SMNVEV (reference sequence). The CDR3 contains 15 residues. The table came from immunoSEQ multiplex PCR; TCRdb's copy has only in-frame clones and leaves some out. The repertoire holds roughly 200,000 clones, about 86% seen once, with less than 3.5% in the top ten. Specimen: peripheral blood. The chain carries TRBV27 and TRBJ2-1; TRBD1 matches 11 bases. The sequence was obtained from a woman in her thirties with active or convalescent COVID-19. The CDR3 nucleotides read TGTGCCAGCAAAATCTCCCGGGACAGGGGGAATGAGCAGTTCTTC. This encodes CASKISRDRGNEQFF.